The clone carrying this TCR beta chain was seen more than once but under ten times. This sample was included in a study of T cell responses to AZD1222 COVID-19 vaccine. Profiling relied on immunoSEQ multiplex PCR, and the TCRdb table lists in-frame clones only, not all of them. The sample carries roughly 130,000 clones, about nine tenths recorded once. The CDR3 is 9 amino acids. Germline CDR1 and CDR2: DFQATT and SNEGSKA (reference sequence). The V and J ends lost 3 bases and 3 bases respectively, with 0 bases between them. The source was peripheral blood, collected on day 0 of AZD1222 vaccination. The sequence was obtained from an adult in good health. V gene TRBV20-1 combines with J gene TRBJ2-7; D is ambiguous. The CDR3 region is CSASYEQYF. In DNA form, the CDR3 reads TGCAGTGCTAGCTACGAGCAGTACTTC.